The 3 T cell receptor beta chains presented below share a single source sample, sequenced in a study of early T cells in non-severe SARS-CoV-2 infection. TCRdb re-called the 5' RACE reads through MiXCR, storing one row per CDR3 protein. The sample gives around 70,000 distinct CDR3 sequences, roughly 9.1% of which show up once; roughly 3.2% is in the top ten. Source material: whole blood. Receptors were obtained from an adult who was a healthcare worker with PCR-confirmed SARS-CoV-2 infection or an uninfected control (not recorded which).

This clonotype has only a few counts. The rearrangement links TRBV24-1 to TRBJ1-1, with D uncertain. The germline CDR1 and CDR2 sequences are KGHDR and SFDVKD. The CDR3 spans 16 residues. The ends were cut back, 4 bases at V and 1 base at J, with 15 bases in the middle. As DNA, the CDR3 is TGTGCCACCAGTGACACGTCACCTACCCCGAACACTGAAGCTTTCTTT. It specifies CATSDTSPTPNTEAFF.

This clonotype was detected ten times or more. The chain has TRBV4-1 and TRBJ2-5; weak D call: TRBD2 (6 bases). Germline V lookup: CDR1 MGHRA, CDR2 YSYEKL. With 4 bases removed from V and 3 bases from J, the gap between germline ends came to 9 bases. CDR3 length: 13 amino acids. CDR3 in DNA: TGCGCCAGCAGCCTACCGGGAGAAGAGACCCAGTACTTC. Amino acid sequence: CASSLPGEETQYF.

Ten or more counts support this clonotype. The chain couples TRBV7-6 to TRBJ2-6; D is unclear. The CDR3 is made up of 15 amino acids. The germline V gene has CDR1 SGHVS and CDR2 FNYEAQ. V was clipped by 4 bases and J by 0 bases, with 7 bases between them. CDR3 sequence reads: CASSSDNSGANVLTF. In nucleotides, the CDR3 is TGTGCCAGCAGCTCCGACAACTCTGGGGCCAACGTCCTGACTTTC.